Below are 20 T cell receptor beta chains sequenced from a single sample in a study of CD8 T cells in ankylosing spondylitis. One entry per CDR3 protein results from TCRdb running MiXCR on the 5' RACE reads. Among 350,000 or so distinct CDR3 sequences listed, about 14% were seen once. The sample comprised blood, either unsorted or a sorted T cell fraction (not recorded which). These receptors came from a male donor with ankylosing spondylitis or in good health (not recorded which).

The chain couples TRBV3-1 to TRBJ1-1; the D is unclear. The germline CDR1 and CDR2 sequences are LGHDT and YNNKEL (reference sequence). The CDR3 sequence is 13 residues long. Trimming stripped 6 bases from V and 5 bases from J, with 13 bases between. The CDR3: CASSPSGRTEAFF. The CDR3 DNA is TGTGCCAGCAGTCCTTCGGGGAGAACTGAAGCTTTCTTT. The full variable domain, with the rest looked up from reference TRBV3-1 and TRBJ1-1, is DTAVSQTPKYLVTQMGNDKSIKCEQNLGHDTMYWYKQDSKKFLKIMFSYNNKELIINETVPNRFSPKSPDKAHLNLHINSLELGDSAVYFCASSPSGRTEAFFGQGTRLTVV.

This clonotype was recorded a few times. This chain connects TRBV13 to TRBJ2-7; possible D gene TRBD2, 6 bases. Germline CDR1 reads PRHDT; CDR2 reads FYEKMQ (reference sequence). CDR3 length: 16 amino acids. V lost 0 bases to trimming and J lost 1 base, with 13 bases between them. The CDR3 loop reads CASSLGVDYPSYEQYF. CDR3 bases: TGTGCCAGCAGCTTAGGCGTGGACTACCCTTCCTACGAGCAGTACTTC.

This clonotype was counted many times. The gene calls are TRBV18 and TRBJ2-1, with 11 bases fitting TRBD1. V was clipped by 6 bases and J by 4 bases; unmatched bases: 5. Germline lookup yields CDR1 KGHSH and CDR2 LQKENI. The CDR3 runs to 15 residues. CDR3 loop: CASSSGTGGYNEQFF. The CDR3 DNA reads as TGTGCCAGCTCCTCCGGGACAGGGGGATACAATGAGCAGTTCTTC.

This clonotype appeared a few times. CDR3 DNA: TGCAGTGCTCCATCCGCGCGCGGGGCGAGCTCCTACAATGAGCAGTTCTTC. As protein: CSAPSARGASSYNEQFF. The chain is built from TRBV20-1 and TRBJ2-1, with a possible D match to TRBD2 (6 bases). The CDR3 covers 17 residues. CDR1 is DFQATT and CDR2 is SNEGSKA in the germline V gene (reference sequence). Trimming cost V 5 bases and J 0 bases, with 20 bases left between them.

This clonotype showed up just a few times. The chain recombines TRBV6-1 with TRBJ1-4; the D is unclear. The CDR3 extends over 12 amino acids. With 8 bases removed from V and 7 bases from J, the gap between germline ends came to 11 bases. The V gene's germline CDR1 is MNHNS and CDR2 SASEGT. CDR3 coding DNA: TGTGCCAGCGGCAAGTTGGGTGAAAAACTGTTTTTT. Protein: CASGKLGEKLFF.

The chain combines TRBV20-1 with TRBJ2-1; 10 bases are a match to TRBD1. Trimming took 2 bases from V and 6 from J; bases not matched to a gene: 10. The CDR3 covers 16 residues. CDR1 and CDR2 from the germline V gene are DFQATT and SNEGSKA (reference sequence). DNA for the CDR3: TGCAGTGCTAGATTAATCGGGACAGGGGTGTTCAATGAGCAGTTCTTC. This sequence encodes CSARLIGTGVFNEQFF.

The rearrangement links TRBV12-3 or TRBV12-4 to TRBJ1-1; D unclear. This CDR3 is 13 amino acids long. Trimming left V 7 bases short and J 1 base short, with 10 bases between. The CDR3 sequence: CASILEANTEAFF. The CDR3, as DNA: TGTGCCAGCATCCTCGAGGCGAACACTGAAGCTTTCTTT.

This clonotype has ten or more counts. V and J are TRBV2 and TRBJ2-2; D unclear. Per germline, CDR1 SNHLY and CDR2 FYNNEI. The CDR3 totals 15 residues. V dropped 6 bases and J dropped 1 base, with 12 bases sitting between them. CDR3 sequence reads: CASSLLTLNTGELFF. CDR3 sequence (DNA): TGTGCCAGCAGCTTGCTAACCCTGAACACCGGGGAGCTGTTTTTT.

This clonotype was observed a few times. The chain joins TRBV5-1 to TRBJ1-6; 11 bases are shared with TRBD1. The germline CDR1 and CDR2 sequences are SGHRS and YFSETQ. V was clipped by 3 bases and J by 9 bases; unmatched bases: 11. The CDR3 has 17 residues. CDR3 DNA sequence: TGCGCCAGCAGCTCAAGGGCCCCGGGACAGGGGGTTTCACCCCTCCACTTT. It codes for CASSSRAPGQGVSPLHF.

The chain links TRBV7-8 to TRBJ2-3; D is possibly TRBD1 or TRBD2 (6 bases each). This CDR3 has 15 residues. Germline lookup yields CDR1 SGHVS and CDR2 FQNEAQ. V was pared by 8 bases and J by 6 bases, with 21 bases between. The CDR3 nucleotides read TGTGCCAGCGGCTCCTGGAGGGGGGTGGTTGATACGCAGTATTTT. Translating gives CASGSWRGVVDTQYF.

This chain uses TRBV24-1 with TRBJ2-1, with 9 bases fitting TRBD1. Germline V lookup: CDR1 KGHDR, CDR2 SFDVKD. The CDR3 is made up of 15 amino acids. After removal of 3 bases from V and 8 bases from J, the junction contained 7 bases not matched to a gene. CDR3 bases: TGTGCCACCAGTGATGCCGGGACAGGGCGCGATGAGCAGTTCTTC. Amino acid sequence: CATSDAGTGRDEQFF.

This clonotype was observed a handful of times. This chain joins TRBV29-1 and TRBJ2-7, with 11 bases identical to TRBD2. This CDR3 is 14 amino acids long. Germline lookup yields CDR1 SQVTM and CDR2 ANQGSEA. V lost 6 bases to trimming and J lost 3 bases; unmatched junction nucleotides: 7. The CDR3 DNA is TGCAGCGTCTCGGAGACTAGCGGGATCTACGAGCAGTACTTC. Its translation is CSVSETSGIYEQYF.

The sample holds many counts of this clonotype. This CDR3 reads CASSYSTGGTEAFF. CDR3 in DNA: TGTGCCAGCAGTTACTCGACGGGGGGAACTGAAGCTTTCTTT. This rearrangement joins TRBV6-5 to TRBJ1-1, with D possibly matching TRBD1 (5 bases). This CDR3 contains 14 residues. Germline V gene lookup returns CDR1 MNHEY and CDR2 SVGAGI. Trimming pared 0 bases from V and 5 bases from J, leaving 10 bases between.

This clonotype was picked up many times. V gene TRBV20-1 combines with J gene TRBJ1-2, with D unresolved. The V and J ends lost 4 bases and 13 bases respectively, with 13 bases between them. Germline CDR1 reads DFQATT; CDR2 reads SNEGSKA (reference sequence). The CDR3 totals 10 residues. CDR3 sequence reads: CSATTLVATF. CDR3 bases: TGCAGTGCTACAACCCTGGTTGCCACCTTC.

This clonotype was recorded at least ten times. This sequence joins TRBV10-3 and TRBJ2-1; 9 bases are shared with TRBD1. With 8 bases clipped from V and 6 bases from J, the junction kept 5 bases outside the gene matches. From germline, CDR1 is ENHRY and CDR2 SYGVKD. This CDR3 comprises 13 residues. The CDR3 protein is CAIAGDRVNEQFF. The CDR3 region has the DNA TGTGCCATCGCTGGGGACAGGGTCAATGAGCAGTTCTTC.

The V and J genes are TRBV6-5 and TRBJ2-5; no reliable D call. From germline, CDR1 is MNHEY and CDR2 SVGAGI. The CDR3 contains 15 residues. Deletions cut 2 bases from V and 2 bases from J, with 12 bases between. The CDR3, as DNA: TGTGCCAGCAGTTACGTCGGCGGTTTGCAAGAGACCCAGTACTTC. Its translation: CASSYVGGLQETQYF.

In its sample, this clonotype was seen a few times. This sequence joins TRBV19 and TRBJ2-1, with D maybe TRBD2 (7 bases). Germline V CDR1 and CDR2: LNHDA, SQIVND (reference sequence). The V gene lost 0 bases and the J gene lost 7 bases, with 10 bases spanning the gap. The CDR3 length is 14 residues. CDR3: CASSIDGGANEQFF. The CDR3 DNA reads TGTGCCAGTAGTATAGATGGGGGGGCAAATGAGCAGTTCTTC.

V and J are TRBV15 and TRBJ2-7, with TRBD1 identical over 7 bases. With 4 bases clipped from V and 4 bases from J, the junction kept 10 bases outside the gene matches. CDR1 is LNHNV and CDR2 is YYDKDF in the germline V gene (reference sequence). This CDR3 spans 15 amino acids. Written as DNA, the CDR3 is TGTGCCACCAGCAAGGGAGACAGGGCTAAGTACGAGCAGTACTTC. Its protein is CATSKGDRAKYEQYF.

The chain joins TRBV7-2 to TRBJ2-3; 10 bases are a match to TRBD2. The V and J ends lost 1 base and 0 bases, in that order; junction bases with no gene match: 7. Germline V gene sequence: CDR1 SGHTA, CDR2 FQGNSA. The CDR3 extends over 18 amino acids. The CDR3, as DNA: TGTGCCAGCAGCTTAGGGCTAGCGGGGGCGCGGAGCACAGATACGCAGTATTTT. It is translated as CASSLGLAGARSTDTQYF.

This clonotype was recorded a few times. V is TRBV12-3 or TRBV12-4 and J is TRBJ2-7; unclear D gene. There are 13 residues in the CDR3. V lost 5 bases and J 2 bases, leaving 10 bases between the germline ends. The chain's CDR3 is CASSQSLPYEQYF. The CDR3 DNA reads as TGTGCCAGCAGTCAGAGCTTACCCTACGAGCAGTACTTC.